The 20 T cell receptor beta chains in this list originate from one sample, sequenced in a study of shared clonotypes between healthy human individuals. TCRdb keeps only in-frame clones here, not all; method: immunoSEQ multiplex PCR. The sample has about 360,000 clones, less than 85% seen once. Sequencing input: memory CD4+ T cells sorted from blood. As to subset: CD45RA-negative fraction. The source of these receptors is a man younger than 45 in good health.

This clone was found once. CDR3 sequence: CSGDRGAETQYF. The CDR3, as DNA: TGCAGCGGGGACAGGGGGGCAGAGACCCAGTACTTC. This rearrangement joins TRBV29-1 to TRBJ2-5; 11 bases match TRBD1. Trimming removed 7 bases from V and 4 bases from J; junction bases left unmatched: 2. Germline V gene sequence: CDR1 SQVTM, CDR2 ANQGSEA. This CDR3 is 12 amino acids long. Combining the CDR3 with reference TRBV29-1 and TRBJ2-5 gives the whole variable domain SAVISQKPSRDICQRGTSLTIQCQVDSQVTMMFWYRQQPGQSLTLIATANQGSEATYESGFVIDKFPISRPNLTFSTLTVSNMSPEDSSIYLCSGDRGAETQYFGPGTRLLVL.

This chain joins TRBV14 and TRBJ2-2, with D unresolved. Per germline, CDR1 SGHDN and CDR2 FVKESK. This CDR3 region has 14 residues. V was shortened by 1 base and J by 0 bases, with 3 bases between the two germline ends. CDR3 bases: TGTGCCAGCAGCCAAGTAACGAACACCGGGGAGCTGTTTTTT. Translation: CASSQVTNTGELFF. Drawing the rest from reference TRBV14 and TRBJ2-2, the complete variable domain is EAGVTQFPSHSVIEKGQTVTLRCDPISGHDNLYWYRRVMGKEIKFLLHFVKESKQDESGMPNNRFLAERTGGTYSTLKVQPAELEDSGVYFCASSQVTNTGELFFGEGSRLTVL.

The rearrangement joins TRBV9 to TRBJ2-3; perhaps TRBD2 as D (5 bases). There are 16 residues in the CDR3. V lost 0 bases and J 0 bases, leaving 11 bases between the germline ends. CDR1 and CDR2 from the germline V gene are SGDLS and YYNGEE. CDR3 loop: CASSVGASRSTDTQYF. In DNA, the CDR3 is TGTGCCAGCAGCGTAGGAGCTAGCCGAAGCACAGATACGCAGTATTTT.

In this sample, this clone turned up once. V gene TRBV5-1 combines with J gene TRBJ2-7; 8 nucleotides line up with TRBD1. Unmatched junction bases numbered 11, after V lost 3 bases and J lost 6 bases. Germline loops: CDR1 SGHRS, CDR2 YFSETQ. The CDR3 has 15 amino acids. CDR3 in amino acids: CASSSQSQGAGEQYF. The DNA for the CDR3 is TGCGCCAGCAGCTCCCAATCTCAGGGGGCGGGCGAGCAGTACTTC.

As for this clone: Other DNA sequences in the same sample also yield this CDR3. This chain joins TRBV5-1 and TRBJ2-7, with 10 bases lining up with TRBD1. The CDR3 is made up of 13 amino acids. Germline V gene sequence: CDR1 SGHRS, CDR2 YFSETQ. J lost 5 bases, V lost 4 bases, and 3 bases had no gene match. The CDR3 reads CASSGTGVHEQYF. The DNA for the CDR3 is TGCGCCAGCAGCGGGACAGGGGTCCACGAGCAGTACTTC.

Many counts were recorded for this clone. CDR3 loop: CASSLEGRLTDTQYF. The CDR3 DNA is TGCGCCAGCAGCCTGGAGGGCAGGCTCACAGATACGCAGTATTTT. V is TRBV5-1 and J is TRBJ2-3; perhaps TRBD2 as D (6 bases). Trimming stripped 4 bases from V and 2 bases from J, with 14 bases between. The CDR3 has 15 residues. Germline V lookup: CDR1 SGHRS, CDR2 YFSETQ.

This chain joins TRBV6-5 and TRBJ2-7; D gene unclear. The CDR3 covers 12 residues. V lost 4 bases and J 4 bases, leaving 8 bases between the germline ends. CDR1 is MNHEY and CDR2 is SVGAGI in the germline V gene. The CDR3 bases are TGTGCCAGCAGTTCTACCCCTTACGAGCAGTACTTC. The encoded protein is CASSSTPYEQYF.

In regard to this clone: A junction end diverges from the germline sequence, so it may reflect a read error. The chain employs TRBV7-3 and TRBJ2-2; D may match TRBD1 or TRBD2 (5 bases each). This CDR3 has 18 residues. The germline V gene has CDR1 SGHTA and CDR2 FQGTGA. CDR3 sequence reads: CASSLRWDHLTNAGELFF. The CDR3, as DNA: TGTGCCAGCAGCTTAAGATGGGACCACCTGACGAACGCCGGGGAGCTGTTTTTT.

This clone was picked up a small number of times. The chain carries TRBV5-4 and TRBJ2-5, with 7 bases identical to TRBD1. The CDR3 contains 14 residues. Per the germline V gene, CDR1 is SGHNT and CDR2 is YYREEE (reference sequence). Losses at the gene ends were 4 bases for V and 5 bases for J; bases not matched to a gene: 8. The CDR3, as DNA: TGTGCCAGCAGCCCGGGACAGTCAGGGGAGACCCAGTACTTC. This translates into CASSPGQSGETQYF.

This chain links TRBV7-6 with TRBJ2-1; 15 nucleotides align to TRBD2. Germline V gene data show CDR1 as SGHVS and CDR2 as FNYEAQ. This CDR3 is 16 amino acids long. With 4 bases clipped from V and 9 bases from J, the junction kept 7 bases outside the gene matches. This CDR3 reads CASSSRGTSGRPEQFF. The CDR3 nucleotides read TGTGCCAGCAGCTCCAGAGGGACTAGCGGGAGGCCTGAGCAGTTCTTC.

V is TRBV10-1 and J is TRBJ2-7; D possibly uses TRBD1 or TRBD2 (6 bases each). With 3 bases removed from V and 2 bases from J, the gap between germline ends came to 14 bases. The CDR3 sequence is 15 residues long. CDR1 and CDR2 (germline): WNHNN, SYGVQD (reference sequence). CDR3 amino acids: CASSDPGAPTYEQYF. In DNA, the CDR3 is TGCGCCAGCAGTGATCCGGGGGCTCCCACCTACGAGCAGTACTTC.

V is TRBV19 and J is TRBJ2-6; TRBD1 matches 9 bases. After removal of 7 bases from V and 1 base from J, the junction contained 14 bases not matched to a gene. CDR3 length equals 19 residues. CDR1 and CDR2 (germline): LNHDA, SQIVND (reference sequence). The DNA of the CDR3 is TGTGCCAGTACCCCCGGTGGGACAGGGCACCGTTCTGGGGCCAACGTCCTGACTTTC. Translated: CASTPGGTGHRSGANVLTF.

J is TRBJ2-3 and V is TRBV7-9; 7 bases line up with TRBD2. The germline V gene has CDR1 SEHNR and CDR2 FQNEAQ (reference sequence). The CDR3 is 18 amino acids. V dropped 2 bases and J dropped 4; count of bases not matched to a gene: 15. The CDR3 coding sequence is TGTGCCAGCAGCTTAAGGGGATCGGCCTTACGGGAGGCAGATACGCAGTATTTT. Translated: CASSLRGSALREADTQYF.

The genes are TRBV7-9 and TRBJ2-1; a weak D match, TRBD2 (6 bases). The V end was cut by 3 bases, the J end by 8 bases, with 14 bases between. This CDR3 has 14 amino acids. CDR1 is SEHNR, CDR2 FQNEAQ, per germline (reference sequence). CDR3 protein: CASSLMTSYYEQFF. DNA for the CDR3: TGTGCCAGCAGCTTGATGACTAGTTACTATGAGCAGTTCTTC.

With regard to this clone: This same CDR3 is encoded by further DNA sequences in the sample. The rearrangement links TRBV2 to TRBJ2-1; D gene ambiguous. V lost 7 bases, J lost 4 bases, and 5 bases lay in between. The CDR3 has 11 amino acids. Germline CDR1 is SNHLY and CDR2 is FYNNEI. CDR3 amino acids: CASTRYNEQFF. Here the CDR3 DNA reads TGTGCCAGCACGAGGTACAATGAGCAGTTCTTC.

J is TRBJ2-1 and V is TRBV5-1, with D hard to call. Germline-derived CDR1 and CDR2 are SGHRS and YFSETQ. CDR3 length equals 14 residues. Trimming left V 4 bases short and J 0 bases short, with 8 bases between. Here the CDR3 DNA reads TGCGCCAGCAGCCCCAGCCTCTCCTACAATGAGCAGTTCTTC. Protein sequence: CASSPSLSYNEQFF.

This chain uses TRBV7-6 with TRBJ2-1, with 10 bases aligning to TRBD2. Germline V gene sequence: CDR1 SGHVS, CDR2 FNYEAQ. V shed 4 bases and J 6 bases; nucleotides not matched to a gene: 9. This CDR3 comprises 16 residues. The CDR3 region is CASSSPGLAKPNEQFF. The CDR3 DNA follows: TGTGCCAGCAGCTCACCGGGACTAGCGAAACCCAATGAGCAGTTCTTC.

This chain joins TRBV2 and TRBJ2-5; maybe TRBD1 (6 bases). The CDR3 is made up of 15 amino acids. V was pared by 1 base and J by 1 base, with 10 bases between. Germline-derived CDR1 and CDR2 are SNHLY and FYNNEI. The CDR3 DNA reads TGTGCCAGCAGTGAAGGGCACAGGGTCCAAGAGACCCAGTACTTC. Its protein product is CASSEGHRVQETQYF.

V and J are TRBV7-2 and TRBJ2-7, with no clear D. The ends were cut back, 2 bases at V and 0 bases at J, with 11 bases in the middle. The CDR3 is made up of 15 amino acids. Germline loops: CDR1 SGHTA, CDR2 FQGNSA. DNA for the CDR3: TGTGCCAGCAGCTTAATTGGTGAGAGCTCCTACGAGCAGTACTTC. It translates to CASSLIGESSYEQYF.

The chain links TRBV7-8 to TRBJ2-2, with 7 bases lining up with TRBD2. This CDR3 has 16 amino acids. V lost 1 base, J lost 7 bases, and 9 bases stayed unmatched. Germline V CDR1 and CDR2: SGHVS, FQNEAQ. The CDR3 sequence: CASSLVPTSESGELFF. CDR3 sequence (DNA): TGTGCCAGCAGCTTAGTGCCCACTAGCGAAAGCGGGGAGCTGTTTTTT.